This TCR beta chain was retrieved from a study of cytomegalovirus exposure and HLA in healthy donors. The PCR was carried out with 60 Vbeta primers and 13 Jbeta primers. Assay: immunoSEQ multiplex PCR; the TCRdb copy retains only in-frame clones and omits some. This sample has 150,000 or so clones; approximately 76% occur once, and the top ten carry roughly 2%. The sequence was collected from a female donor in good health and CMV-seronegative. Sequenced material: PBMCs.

The CDR3 loop reads CASSARGQAYEQYF. CDR3 coding DNA: TGTGCCAGCAGCGCCCGGGGACAGGCCTACGAGCAGTACTTC. The chain links TRBV13 to TRBJ2-7, with 8 positions matching TRBD1. Germline-derived CDR1 and CDR2 are PRHDT and FYEKMQ (reference sequence). The CDR3 covers 14 residues. V shed 5 bases and J 2 bases; nucleotides not matched to a gene: 5. The full variable domain, rest sourced from reference TRBV13 and TRBJ2-7, is AAGVIQSPRHLIKEKRETATLKCYPIPRHDTVYWYQQGPGQDPQFLISFYEKMQSDKGSIPDRFSAQQFSDYHSELNMSSLELGDSALYFCASSARGQAYEQYFGPGTRLTVT.